The clone carrying this T cell receptor (beta chain) was found a few times. Its target is not known. RNA transcripts were the template, and TCR beta CDR3 regions were amplified from them. The first round was an RT-PCR with HTBI primers, and the second round was a multiplex PCR. Each CDR3 protein is one row after TCRdb ran MiXCR on the multiplex PCR reads. Of over a million distinct CDR3 sequences in the sample, about 35% were seen once. Newly diagnosed hyperthyroidism donors, aged 18 to 65, duration under 2 months. Other autoimmune diseases, uncontrolled infections, pregnancy or lactation excluded patients from enrollment. This sample was included in a study of Graves' ophthalmopathy and Graves' hyperthyroidism. Study findings and constraints: Stable hyperthyroidism and ophthalmopathy were told apart by a 13-signature model, which achieved about 88% sensitivity and around 80% specificity.

The CDR3 totals 14 residues. Germline V gene data show CDR1 as SEHNR and CDR2 as FQNEAQ (reference sequence). Trimming shortened V by 6 bases and J by 1 base, and 9 bases separated the two germline ends. The V call is TRBV7-9, the J call TRBJ1-4, with TRBD1 as a possible D gene (5 bases). The clonotype was recovered from an adult man with Graves' hyperthyroidism. Specimen: peripheral blood or thyroid tissue (not recorded which). The CDR3, as DNA: TGTGCCAGCAGTCCGACAGAAACTAATGAAAAACTGTTTTTT. As protein: CASSPTETNEKLFF.